The sequence of this T cell receptor (beta chain) was determined in a study of T cell clonality in common variable immunodeficiency. Study-wide results and caveats: CVID subjects shared fewer TCRbeta clones than healthy controls did. CVID patient heterogeneity limited repertoire-clinical complication correlations. TCRbeta clonality was increased in CVID versus healthy controls.

Many counts were recorded for this clone. Its matching antigen is unknown. The read terminates 3 residues ahead of where the CDR3 ends, so the germline J gene completes it. Trimming left V 7 bases short and J 2 bases short, with 17 bases between. This CDR3 region has 15 residues. Using immunoSEQ multiplex PCR, the repertoire was profiled, and TCRdb retains in-frame clones only, with some absent. The sample was found to contain 40,000 to 45,000 clones, and every one recurs. Each donor provided about 4.5 to 9 ml of heparinized whole blood. The sample consisted of peripheral blood mononuclear cells. V and J are TRBV12-3 or TRBV12-4 and TRBJ1-1; TRBD1 is a possible D gene (5 bases). The source of this sequence is a person between 18 and 70 years old in good health. CDR3 sequence reads: CASKIGGTANTEAFF. CDR3 bases read: TGTGCCAGCAAGATCGGGGGGACTGCTAACACTGAA.